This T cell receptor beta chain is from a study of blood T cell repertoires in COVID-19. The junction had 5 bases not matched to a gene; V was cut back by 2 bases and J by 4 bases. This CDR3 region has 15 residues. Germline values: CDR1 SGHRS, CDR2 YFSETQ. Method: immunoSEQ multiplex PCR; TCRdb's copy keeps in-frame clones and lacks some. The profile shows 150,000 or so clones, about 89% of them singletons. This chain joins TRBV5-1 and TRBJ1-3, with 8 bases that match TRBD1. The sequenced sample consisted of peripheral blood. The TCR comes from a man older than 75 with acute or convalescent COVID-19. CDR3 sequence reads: CASSLFQGAGNTIYF. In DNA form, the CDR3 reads TGCGCCAGCAGCTTATTCCAGGGGGCAGGAAACACCATATATTTT.